The T cell receptor (delta chain) under discussion was sequenced for a study of in vitro expanded adult blood gammadelta T cells (dated by TCRdb to 2020 to 2022). Study-wide context: Among T cells, the purity of sorted Vgamma9Vdelta2 cells was between 94.4% and 100%. The study compared the TCR repertoire of Vgamma9Vdelta2 T cells expanded in vitro with a mistletoe-extract drug against those expanded with HMBPP or zoledronate. Each donor's cells were separately stimulated with HMBPP, zoledronate or AbnobaViscum P, and TRG and TRD CDR3 repertoires were sequenced for every condition. A few subjects were included in the TCR repertoire analysis.

V is trimmed back by 3 bases and J by 3 bases, and the junction contains 8 bases that no gene match accounts for. CDR1 and CDR2, per the germline V gene, are GEAIGNYY and EKD. From the cysteine up to the phenylalanine, the CDR3 has a length of 19 residues. CDR3 DNA is the only sequence kept; it has 57 bases, read in frame from the first base. What this sample's treatment or condition label stands for: aminobisphosphonate causing endogenous IPP accumulation, roughly 0.9 uM. Live CD3+ TCRgammadelta+ Vgamma9+ Vdelta2+ T cells were FACS-sorted on a FACS Aria III after expansion. PBMC were exposed to approximately 1 uM zoledronate for one day and then washed three times before expansion. Expansion of the cultures lasted 14 days, and IL-2 was replenished every 3 to 4 days. Once the one-day stimulant pulse was over, the cells were washed three times and then cultured in medium that contained 100 U/mL IL-2. Before culture, peripheral blood mononuclear cells were isolated using Lymphoprep gradient centrifugation and then cryopreserved in liquid nitrogen.

Libraries were built with 5' RACE. For each sample, the RNeasy Micro Kit was used to extract RNA from roughly 9,600 sorted cells. Libraries were built by template-switch reverse transcription followed by PCR amplification of the CDR3gamma and CDR3delta regions. The amplicons were sequenced on an Illumina MiSeq with the V2 300 kit, which gave 150 bp paired-end reads. Per the source publication's procedure: FastQC version 0.11.8 was used to check read quality. Reads were aligned to GenBank TRG or TRD reference genes with MiXCR version 3.0.3 to construct CDR3 sequences. MiXCR ran with default parameters, except that TRDD assembly used 3 instead of 5 consecutive nucleotides. VDJtools version 1.2.1 with default settings was used for repertoire analyses, including normalized Shannon-Wiener diversity, clonotype tracking and multidimensional scaling. Out-of-frame CDR3 sequences and those containing stop codons were excluded from analysis. Clonotypes were called again by TCRdb from the public reads via CATT, and duplicate nucleotide sequences were then merged into one entry. None of the V and J calls come from the authors' own analysis; TCRdb made them. The sample contains roughly 600 delta-chain clones, over 20% of them found a single time. The biggest ten clones account for approximately 62% of the sample.

Study-wide conclusions, independent of this receptor: All repertoires derived from in vitro expanded cultures of healthy donor cells, not from mistletoe-treated patients. Most of the top TRGV9 CDR3 clonotypes were public, as they were shared across donors and across all three stimulation conditions. Each donor had a private TRDV2 repertoire shared between treatments, and in multidimensional scaling the TRD repertoires clustered by subject rather than by stimulant. CDR3 length, diversity and J usage of AbnobaViscum P-expanded Vgamma9Vdelta2 repertoires were found to be similar to those of HMBPP- and zoledronate-expanded repertoires, which suggested a polyclonal response.

Based on its abundance in the sample, this clone is medium-sized (0.01 to 0.1%). The antigen it recognizes is unknown. It has no much larger one-base neighbor in the sample; base qualities were not kept. Sequenced here: gamma-delta T cells from peripheral blood expanded in culture, sampled from an in vitro culture stimulated with zoledronate. Recombination connected TRDV2 to TRDJ3, with 12 junctional bases fitting TRDD3. The receptor comes from an adult in good health. The sequence in DNA is TGTGCCTGTGACCCCGTACTGGGGGATACCCTCTGGGACACCCGACAGATGTTTTTC. This is translated as CACDPVLGDTLWDTRQMFF.